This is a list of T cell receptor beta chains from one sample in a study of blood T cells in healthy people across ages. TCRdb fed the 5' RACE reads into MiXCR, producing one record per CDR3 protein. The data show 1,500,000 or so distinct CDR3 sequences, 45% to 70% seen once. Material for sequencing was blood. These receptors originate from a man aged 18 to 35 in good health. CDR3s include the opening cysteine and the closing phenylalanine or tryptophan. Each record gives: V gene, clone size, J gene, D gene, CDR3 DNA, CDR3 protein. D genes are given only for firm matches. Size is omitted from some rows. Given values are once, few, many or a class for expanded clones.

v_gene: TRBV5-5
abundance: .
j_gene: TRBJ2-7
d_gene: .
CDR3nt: TGTGCCAGCAGCTTGGATGTCCAGGGGACCGAGCAGTACTTC
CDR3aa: CASSLDVQGTEQYF

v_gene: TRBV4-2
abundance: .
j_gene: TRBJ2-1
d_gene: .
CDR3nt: TGTGCCAGCAGCCCCGGCCAAGGCGATGAGCAGTTCTTC
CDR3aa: CASSPGQGDEQFF

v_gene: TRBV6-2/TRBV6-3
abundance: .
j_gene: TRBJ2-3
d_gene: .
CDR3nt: TGTGCCAGCAGTTACTCAGACAGATTGCCAGATACGCAGTATTTT
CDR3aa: CASSYSDRLPDTQYF

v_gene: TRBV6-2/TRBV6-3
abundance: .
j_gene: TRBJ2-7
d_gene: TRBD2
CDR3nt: TGTGCCAGCAGTTACTCGGCGGGACTAGCGGGATTATACGAGCAGTACTTC
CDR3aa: CASSYSAGLAGLYEQYF

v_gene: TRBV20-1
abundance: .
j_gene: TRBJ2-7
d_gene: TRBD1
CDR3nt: TGCAGTGCTAGGGCACGGGACAGGAAGGGGGGTCTGGGGACCTACGAGCAGTACTTC
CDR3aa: CSARARDRKGGLGTYEQYF

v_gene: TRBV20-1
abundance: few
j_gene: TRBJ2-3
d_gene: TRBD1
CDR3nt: TGCAGTGCTAGAGGACAGGGGTCAGATACGCAGTATTTT
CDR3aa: CSARGQGSDTQYF

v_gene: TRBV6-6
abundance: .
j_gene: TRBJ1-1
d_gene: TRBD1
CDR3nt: TGTGCCAGCACCCCTTCGACAGGGGGAGGAACTGAAGCTTTCTTT
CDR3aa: CASTPSTGGGTEAFF

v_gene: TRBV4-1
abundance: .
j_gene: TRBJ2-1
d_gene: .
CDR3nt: TGCGCCAGCAGCCAAGATTCCAGCGATGAGCAGTTCTTC
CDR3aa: CASSQDSSDEQFF

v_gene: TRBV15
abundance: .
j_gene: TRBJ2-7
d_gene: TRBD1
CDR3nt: TGTGCCACCAGCAGAGGTATAGGGACAGCCTACGAGCAGTACTTC
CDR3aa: CATSRGIGTAYEQYF

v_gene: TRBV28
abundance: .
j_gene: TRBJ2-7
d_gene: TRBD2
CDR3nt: TGTGCCATCCTAGCGGGGGGAGGGTACGAGCAGTACTTC
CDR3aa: CAILAGGGYEQYF

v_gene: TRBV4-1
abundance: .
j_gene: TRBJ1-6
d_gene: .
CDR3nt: TGCGCCAGCAGCCAAATAGGGTTTCTGATTTCACCCCTCCACTTT
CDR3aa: CASSQIGFLISPLHF

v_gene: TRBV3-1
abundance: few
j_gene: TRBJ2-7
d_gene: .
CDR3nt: TGTGCCAGCAGCCAAGGTCGAGTAGGGGGCTACGAGCAGTACTTC
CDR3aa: CASSQGRVGGYEQYF

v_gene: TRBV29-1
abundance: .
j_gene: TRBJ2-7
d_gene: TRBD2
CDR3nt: TGCAGCGTTGGAGCGAGTGGGACTAGCGGGATAGAGTACGAGCAGTACTTC
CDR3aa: CSVGASGTSGIEYEQYF

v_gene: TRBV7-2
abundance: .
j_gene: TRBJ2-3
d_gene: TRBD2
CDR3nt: TGTGCCAGCAGCGCAGGTTCCTTAGCGGGGACGAGTACGCAGTATTTT
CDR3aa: CASSAGSLAGTSTQYF

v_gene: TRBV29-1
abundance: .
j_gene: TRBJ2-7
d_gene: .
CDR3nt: TGCAGCGTGAACAGGGAGTTCAATGAGCAGTACTTC
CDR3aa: CSVNREFNEQYF

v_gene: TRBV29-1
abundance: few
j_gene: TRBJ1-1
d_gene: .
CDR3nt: TGCAGCGCTATACCGGGGCCGAACACTGAAGCTTTCTTT
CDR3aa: CSAIPGPNTEAFF

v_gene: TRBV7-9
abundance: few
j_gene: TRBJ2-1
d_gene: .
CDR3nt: TGTGCCAGCTCACTCGGCCTTCACAATGAGCAGTTCTTC
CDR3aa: CASSLGLHNEQFF

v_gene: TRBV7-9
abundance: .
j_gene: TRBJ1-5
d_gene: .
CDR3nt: TGTGCCAGCAGCTTAGCTCCGGAAAGCAATCAGCCCCAGCATTTT
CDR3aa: CASSLAPESNQPQHF

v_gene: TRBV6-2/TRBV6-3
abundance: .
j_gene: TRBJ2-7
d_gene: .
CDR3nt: TGTGCCAGCAGTTACGGGGCTACCCACGAGCAGTACTTC
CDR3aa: CASSYGATHEQYF

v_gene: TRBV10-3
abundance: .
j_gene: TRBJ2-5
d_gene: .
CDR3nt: TGTGCCATCAGTGAGTCGGCTGGCACTGGCGAGACCCAGTACTTC
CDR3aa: CAISESAGTGETQYF

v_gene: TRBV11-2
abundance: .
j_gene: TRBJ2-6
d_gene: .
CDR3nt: TGTGCCAGCAGCCCCGGGGTCCGGGGCTTCATTTCAAGCTCTGGGGCCAACGTCCTGACTTTC
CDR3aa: CASSPGVRGFISSSGANVLTF

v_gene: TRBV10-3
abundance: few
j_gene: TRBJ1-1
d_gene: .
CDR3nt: TGTGCCATAGGACCGGGCAGCGGCACTGAAGCTTTCTTT
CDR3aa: CAIGPGSGTEAFF

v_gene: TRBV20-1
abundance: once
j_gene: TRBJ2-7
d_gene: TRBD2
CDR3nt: TGCAGTGCTAGGGTGGGGAGCGGGGCTTACTCCTACGAGCAGTACTTC
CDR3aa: CSARVGSGAYSYEQYF

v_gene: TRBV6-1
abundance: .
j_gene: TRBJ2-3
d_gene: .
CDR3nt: TGTGCCAGCAGTGAAACGATCTCAGATACGCAGTATTTT
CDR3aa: CASSETISDTQYF

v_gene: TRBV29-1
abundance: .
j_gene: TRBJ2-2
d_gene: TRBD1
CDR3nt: TGCAGCGTCCTGGACAGGGCGCTAGCCGGGGAGCTGTTTTTT
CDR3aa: CSVLDRALAGELFF

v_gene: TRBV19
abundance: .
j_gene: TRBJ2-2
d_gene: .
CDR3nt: TGTGCCACCCGAACTACGAACACCGGGGAGCTGTTTTTT
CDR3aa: CATRTTNTGELFF

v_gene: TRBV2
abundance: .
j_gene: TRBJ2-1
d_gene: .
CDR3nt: TGTGCCAGCAGTGGCTGGGACGTAGAGATCAATGAGCAGTTCTTC
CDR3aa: CASSGWDVEINEQFF

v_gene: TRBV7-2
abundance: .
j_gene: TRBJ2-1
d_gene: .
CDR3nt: TGTGCCAGCAGCGCCCCGTCTAGCGAGCAGTTCTTC
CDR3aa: CASSAPSSEQFF

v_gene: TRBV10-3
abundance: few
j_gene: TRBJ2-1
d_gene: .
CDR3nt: TGTGCCACCTTAAAGGAGGGAGTAAGTGAGCAGTTCTTC
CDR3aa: CATLKEGVSEQFF

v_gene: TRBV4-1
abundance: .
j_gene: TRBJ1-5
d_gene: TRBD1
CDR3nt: TGCGCCAGCAGCCGGGCAGAGGGGACTACACGGGGAAGGGACAGTCAGCCCCAGCATTTT
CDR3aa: CASSRAEGTTRGRDSQPQHF

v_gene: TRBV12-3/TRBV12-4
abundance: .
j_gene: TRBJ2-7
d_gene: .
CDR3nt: TGTGCCAGCAGTTTAGCGAGGTTGAGCGACGAGCAGTACTTC
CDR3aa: CASSLARLSDEQYF

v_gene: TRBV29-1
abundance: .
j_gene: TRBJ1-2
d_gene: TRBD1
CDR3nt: TGCAGCGTCGAATCTCGGGACAGGGTTAGTGGCTACACCTTC
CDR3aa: CSVESRDRVSGYTF

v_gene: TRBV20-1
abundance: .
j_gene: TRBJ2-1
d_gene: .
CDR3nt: TGCAGTGCCCCATGGGTCGGGGAGCAGTTCTTC
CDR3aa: CSAPWVGEQFF

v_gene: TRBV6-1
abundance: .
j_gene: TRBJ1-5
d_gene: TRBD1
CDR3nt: TGTGCCAGCAGGGGGACAGGGGATCCTAGCAATCAGCCCCAGCATTTT
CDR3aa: CASRGTGDPSNQPQHF